This T cell receptor (beta chain) is from a study of blood T cell repertoires in COVID-19. The CDR3 runs 15 residues. V lost 5 bases, J lost 0 bases, and 13 bases lay in between. Germline CDR1 is LNHDA and CDR2 is SQIVND (reference sequence). The repertoire was sequenced with immunoSEQ multiplex PCR; TCRdb's copy has only in-frame clones and lacks some. The table has 97,000 or so clones, 75% to 95% seen once. This clonotype was obtained from a man between 18 and 29 years old with acute or convalescent COVID-19. Sequenced: peripheral blood. The chain couples TRBV19 to TRBJ1-2; TRBD1 might be the D (5 bases). CDR3 in amino acids: CASSGRTSPNYGYTF. The CDR3 DNA sequence: TGTGCCAGTAGTGGGAGGACAAGCCCTAACTATGGCTACACCTTC.